These T cell receptor beta chains were read from a single sample in a study of blood T cell repertoires in COVID-19. Data came from immunoSEQ multiplex PCR; TCRdb stores just in-frame clones and leaves some out. The sample carries 110,000 to 150,000 clones, 75% to 90% recorded once. The sequenced material came from PBMCs or T cells enriched from blood (not recorded which). These receptors were taken from a man in his 60s who had recovered from COVID-19. CDR3s include the opening cysteine and the closing phenylalanine or tryptophan. D genes are given only for firm matches. The size of a clone is reported for some rows only, either as once, few or many, or as a class for expanded clones.

V: TRBV13; J: TRBJ1-2; D: NA; size: NA; CDR3: CASSLRGTYGYTF; DNA: TGTGCCAGCAGCCTGCGGGGGACCTATGGCTACACCTTC
V: TRBV28; J: TRBJ2-2; D: NA; size: once; CDR3: CASSFVGQGYPGELFF; DNA: TGTGCCAGCAGTTTTGTGGGCCAGGGTTATCCCGGGGAGCTGTTTTTT
V: TRBV28; J: TRBJ1-2; D: NA; size: NA; CDR3: CASSPAGTPPNYGYTF; DNA: TGTGCCAGCAGTCCCGCCGGGACACCGCCTAACTATGGCTACACCTTC
V: TRBV30; J: TRBJ1-2; D: NA; size: NA; CDR3: CAWRQAGEYGYTF; DNA: TGTGCCTGGAGGCAGGCCGGGGAATATGGCTACACCTTC
V: TRBV18; J: TRBJ1-1; D: NA; size: NA; CDR3: CASSPTGEVRLNTEAFF; DNA: TGTGCCAGCTCACCCACGGGGGAGGTAAGGTTGAACACTGAAGCTTTCTTT
V: TRBV7-3; J: TRBJ2-6; D: NA; size: NA; CDR3: CASSHQGANVLTF; DNA: TGTGCCAGCAGCCACCAGGGGGCCAACGTCCTGACTTTC
V: TRBV2; J: TRBJ1-1; D: TRBD1; size: few; CDR3: CASRWDRATEAFF; DNA: TGTGCCAGCAGGTGGGACAGGGCGACGGAAGCTTTCTTT
V: TRBV2; J: TRBJ1-1; D: TRBD1; size: NA; CDR3: CASKGQGSTEAFF; DNA: TGTGCCAGCAAGGGACAGGGTTCCACTGAAGCTTTCTTT
V: TRBV5-1; J: TRBJ1-1; D: TRBD1; size: NA; CDR3: CASSLQGTEAFF; DNA: TGCGCCAGCAGCTTACAGGGGACTGAAGCTTTCTTT
V: TRBV5-1; J: TRBJ2-1; D: NA; size: once; CDR3: CASSPEGGSYNEQFF; DNA: TGCGCCAGCAGCCCGGAAGGGGGTTCCTACAATGAGCAGTTCTTC
V: TRBV5-4; J: TRBJ2-2; D: TRBD2; size: NA; CDR3: CASSPGEGNTGELFF; DNA: TGTGCCAGCAGCCCCGGGGAGGGGAACACCGGGGAGCTGTTTTTT
V: TRBV30; J: TRBJ2-7; D: NA; size: NA; CDR3: CAWSWRSVGTDEQYF; DNA: TGTGCCTGGAGTTGGAGGTCCGTCGGTACCGACGAGCAGTACTTC
V: TRBV12-3/TRBV12-4; J: TRBJ2-2; D: TRBD1; size: NA; CDR3: CASSTGAGELFF; DNA: TGTGCCAGCAGTACAGGGGCCGGGGAGCTGTTTTTT
V: TRBV7-8; J: TRBJ2-7; D: TRBD2; size: NA; CDR3: CASSPGSGGPYEQYF; DNA: TGTGCCAGCAGCCCAGGGAGCGGGGGACCCTACGAGCAGTACTTC
V: TRBV11-2; J: TRBJ2-4; D: NA; size: NA; CDR3: CASSPKQGRNGNIQYF; DNA: TGTGCCAGCAGCCCAAAACAGGGTCGGAACGGCAACATTCAGTACTTC
V: TRBV2; J: TRBJ2-5; D: NA; size: NA; CDR3: CASTKRGIQETQYF; DNA: TGTGCCAGCACCAAAAGGGGTATCCAAGAGACCCAGTACTTC
V: TRBV19; J: TRBJ2-5; D: TRBD1; size: NA; CDR3: CASRGQEETQYF; DNA: TGTGCCAGTAGGGGACAGGAAGAGACCCAGTACTTC
V: TRBV4-2; J: TRBJ1-6; D: NA; size: NA; CDR3: CASSQDLVSPLHF; DNA: TGTGCCAGCAGCCAAGATCTAGTTTCACCCCTCCACTTT
V: TRBV12-3/TRBV12-4; J: TRBJ1-1; D: TRBD1; size: NA; CDR3: CASSFRDRGVAFF; DNA: TGTGCCAGCAGTTTCCGAGACAGGGGGGTAGCTTTCTTT
V: TRBV6-5; J: TRBJ2-1; D: TRBD2; size: NA; CDR3: CASGLATYNEQFF; DNA: TGTGCCAGCGGACTAGCAACCTACAATGAGCAGTTCTTC
V: TRBV6-5; J: TRBJ1-2; D: TRBD1; size: NA; CDR3: CASGQVDSNYGYTF; DNA: TGTGCCAGCGGACAGGTGGACTCTAACTATGGCTACACCTTC
V: TRBV19; J: TRBJ1-1; D: NA; size: NA; CDR3: CASSTLVGEAFF; DNA: TGTGCCAGTAGTACTCTAGTGGGTGAAGCTTTCTTT
V: TRBV3-1/TRBV3-2; J: TRBJ1-1; D: NA; size: NA; CDR3: CASSRTDDTEAFF; DNA: TGTGCCAGCAGCCGGACTGATGACACTGAAGCTTTCTTT
V: TRBV10-2; J: TRBJ2-1; D: TRBD2; size: NA; CDR3: CASSHTQLAGGPGNEQFF; DNA: TGCGCCAGCAGCCACACACAGTTAGCGGGAGGGCCGGGTAATGAGCAGTTCTTC
V: TRBV5-1; J: TRBJ2-7; D: TRBD2; size: NA; CDR3: CASSLGLAGGFSYEQYF; DNA: TGCGCCAGCAGCTTGGGCCTAGCGGGGGGTTTCTCCTACGAGCAGTACTTC
V: TRBV7-6; J: TRBJ2-1; D: NA; size: NA; CDR3: CASSLLQGSNEQFF; DNA: TGTGCCAGCAGCTTACTTCAGGGGAGCAATGAGCAGTTCTTC